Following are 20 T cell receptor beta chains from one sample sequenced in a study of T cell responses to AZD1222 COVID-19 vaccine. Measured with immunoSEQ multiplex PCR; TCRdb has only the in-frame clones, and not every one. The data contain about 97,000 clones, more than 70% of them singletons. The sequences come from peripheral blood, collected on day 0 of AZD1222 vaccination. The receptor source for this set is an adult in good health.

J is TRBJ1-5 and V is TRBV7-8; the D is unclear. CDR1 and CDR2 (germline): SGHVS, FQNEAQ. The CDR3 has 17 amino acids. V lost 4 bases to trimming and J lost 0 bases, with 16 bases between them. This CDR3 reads CASSSGPTPNSNQPQHF. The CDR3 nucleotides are TGTGCCAGCAGCTCCGGCCCAACCCCCAATAGCAATCAGCCCCAGCATTTT.

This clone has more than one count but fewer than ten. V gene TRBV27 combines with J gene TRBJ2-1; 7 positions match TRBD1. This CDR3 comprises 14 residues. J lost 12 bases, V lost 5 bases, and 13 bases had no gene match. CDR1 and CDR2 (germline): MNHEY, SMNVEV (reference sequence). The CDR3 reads CASSPGQRGFGQFF. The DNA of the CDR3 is TGTGCCAGCAGTCCGGGACAGAGAGGCTTTGGGCAGTTCTTC.

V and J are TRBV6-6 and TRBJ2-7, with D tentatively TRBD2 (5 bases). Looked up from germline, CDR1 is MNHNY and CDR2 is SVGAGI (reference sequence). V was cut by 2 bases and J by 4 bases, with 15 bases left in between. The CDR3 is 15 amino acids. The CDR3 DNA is TGTGCCAGCAGTTACGAGAAAGTGAGGGTGTACGAGCAGTACTTC. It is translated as CASSYEKVRVYEQYF.

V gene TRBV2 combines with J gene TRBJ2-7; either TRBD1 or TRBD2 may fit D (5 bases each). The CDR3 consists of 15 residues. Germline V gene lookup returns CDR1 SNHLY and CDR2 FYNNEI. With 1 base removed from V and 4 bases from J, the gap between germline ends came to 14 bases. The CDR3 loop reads CASSEGGWGSYEQYF. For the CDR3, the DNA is TGTGCCAGCAGTGAAGGAGGTTGGGGGTCGTACGAGCAGTACTTC.

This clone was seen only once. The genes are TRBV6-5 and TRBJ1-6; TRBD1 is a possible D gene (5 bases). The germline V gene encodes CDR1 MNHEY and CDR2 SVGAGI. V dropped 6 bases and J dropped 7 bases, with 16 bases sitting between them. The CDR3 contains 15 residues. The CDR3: CASRDWGQRNSPLHF. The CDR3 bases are TGTGCCAGCAGGGACTGGGGCCAGAGGAATTCACCCCTCCACTTT.

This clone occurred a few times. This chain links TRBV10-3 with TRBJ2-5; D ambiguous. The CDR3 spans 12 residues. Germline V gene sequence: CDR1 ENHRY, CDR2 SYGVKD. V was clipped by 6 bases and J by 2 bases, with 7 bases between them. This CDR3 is CAIRGSQETQYF. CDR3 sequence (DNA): TGTGCCATCAGGGGGTCTCAAGAGACCCAGTACTTC.

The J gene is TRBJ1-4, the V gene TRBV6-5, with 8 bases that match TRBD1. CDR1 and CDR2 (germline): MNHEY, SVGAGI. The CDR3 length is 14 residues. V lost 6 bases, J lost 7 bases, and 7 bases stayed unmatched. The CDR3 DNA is TGTGCCAGCAGCTCACAGGGGGTCGGTGAAAAACTGTTTTTT. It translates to CASSSQGVGEKLFF.

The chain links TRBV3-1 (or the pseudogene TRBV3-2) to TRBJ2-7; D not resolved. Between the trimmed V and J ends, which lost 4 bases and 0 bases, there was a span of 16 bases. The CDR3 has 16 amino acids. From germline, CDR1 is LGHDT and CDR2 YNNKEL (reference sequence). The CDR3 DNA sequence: TGTGCCAGCAGCCTCAACCCGGGTGTGAGCTCCTACGAGCAGTACTTC. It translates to CASSLNPGVSSYEQYF.

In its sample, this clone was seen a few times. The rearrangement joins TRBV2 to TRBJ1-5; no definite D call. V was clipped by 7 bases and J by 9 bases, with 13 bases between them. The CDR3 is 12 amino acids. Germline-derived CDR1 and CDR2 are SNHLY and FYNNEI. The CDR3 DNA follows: TGTGCCAGCAACGTCGAGTTGGGGCCCCAGCATTTT. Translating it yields CASNVELGPQHF.

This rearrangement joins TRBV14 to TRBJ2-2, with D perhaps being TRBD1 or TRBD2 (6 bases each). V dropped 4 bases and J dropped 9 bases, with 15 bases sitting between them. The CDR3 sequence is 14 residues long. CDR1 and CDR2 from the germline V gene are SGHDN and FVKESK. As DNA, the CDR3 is TGTGCCAGCAGCCCGGGGGCGAGTATCCGGGAGCTGTTTTTT. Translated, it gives CASSPGASIRELFF.

DNA of the CDR3: TGTGCCAGCAGCCAAAGGGGCCCGGGTTCTGGAAACACCATATATTTT. It translates to CASSQRGPGSGNTIYF. This chain links TRBV3-1 (or the pseudogene TRBV3-2) with TRBJ1-3; a weak D match, TRBD1 (5 bases). Trimming took off 2 bases at V and 1 base at J, with 12 bases between the two ends. This CDR3 comprises 16 residues. The germline V gene has CDR1 LGHDT and CDR2 YNNKEL (reference sequence).

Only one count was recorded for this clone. DNA of the CDR3: TGTGCCAGCAGCGTAGCCGGGCAGGGGTACCAAGAGACCCAGTACTTC. Translation: CASSVAGQGYQETQYF. The J gene is TRBJ2-5, the V gene TRBV9, with a tentative D call TRBD1 (6 bases). V lost 0 bases and J lost 0, with 12 bases in between. The V gene's germline CDR1 is SGDLS and CDR2 YYNGEE. The CDR3 loop spans 16 amino acids.

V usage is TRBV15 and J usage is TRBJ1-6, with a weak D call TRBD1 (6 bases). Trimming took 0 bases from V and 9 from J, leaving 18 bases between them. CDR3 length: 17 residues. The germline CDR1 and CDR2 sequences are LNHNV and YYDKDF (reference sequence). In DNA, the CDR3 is TGTGCCACCAGCAGAGATTGGTCGAGACAGGTTGTTTCACCCCTCCACTTT. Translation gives CATSRDWSRQVVSPLHF.

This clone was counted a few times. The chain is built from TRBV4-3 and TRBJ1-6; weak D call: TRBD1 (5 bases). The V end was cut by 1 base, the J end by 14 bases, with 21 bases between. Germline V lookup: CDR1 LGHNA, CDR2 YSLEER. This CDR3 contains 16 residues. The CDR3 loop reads CASSQATAGRWFALHF. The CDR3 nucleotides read TGCGCCAGCAGCCAAGCGACCGCAGGGAGGTGGTTCGCCCTCCACTTT.

CDR3 bases: TGTGCCAGTAGTCCTGACGGTAACTATGGCTACACCTTC. Translation gives CASSPDGNYGYTF. The V call is TRBV19, the J call TRBJ1-2; D is uncertain. CDR3 length: 13 amino acids. V shed 5 bases and J shed 1 base, with 8 bases lying between them. The germline V gene encodes CDR1 LNHDA and CDR2 SQIVND (reference sequence).

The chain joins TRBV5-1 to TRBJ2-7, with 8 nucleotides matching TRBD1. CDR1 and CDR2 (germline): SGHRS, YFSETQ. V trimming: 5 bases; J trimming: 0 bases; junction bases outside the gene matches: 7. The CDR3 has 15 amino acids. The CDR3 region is CASRKQGETSYEQYF. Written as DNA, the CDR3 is TGCGCCAGCAGGAAACAGGGGGAAACCTCCTACGAGCAGTACTTC.

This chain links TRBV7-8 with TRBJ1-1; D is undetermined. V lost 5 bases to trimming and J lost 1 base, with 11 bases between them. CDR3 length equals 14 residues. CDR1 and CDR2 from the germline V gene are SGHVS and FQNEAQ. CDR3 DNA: TGTGCCAGCAGCGGGATCTATAGGAACACTGAAGCTTTCTTT. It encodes CASSGIYRNTEAFF.

DNA of the CDR3: TGTGCCAGCAGTTATGGAATTCCGGACTACTACGAGCAGTACTTC. Amino acid sequence: CASSYGIPDYYEQYF. V gene TRBV6-2 or TRBV6-3 combines with J gene TRBJ2-7; perhaps TRBD2 as D (6 bases). The CDR3 sequence is 15 residues long. CDR1 and CDR2 (germline): MNHEY, SVGEGT. Trimming removed 3 bases from V and 3 bases from J, with 15 bases in between.

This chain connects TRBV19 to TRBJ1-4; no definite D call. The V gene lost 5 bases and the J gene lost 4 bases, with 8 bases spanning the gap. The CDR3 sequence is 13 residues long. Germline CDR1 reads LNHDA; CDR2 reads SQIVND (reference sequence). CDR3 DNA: TGTGCCAGTAGTCTGGCGAATAATGAAAAACTGTTTTTT. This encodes CASSLANNEKLFF.

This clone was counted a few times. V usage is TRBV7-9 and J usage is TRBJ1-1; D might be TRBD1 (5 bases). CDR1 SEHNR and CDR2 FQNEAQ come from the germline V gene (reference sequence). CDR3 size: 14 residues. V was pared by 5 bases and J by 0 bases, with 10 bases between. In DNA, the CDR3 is TGTGCCAGCAGCCAGCGGGGCGTGAACACTGAAGCTTTCTTT. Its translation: CASSQRGVNTEAFF.